This T cell receptor (beta chain) was captured by sequencing in a study of cytomegalovirus exposure and HLA in healthy donors. The V gene lost 5 bases and the J gene lost 1 base, with 10 bases spanning the gap. Per the germline V gene, CDR1 is SGHAT and CDR2 is FQNNGV. CDR3 length: 14 amino acids. Study conclusions and caveats: Researchers reported in a later analysis that common viral pathogens appeared linked to several top clusters. Previously analyzed data showed that most TCR beta V segments were productive at a frequency of about 87% or about 30%.

In regard to this clone: Its specificity is not known.

60 Vbeta and 13 Jbeta primers were used in PCR. TCRdb keeps only in-frame clones here, not all; method: immunoSEQ multiplex PCR. The sample records about 120,000 clones, 77% being singletons. Sequencing used PBMCs. The TCR was taken from a man aged 35-49 years in good health and CMV-seropositive. The rearrangement joins TRBV11-2 to TRBJ2-3, with D possibly being TRBD2 (6 bases). In nucleotides, the CDR3 is TGTGCCAGCAGCGTCGGGACTCGCACAGATACGCAGTATTTT. Its translation: CASSVGTRTDTQYF.